Following are 25 T cell receptor beta chains from one sample sequenced in a study of a mutant IDH1 vaccine in newly diagnosed glioma. Noted time point: baseline, week 1 (first vaccination visit). The sample's treatment: pre-vaccination baseline after standard-of-care therapy. Sequencing used immunoSEQ multiplex PCR; TCRdb keeps in-frame clones, though not all of them. The table has under 35,000 clones, around nine tenths seen once. Specimen: PBMCs, collected from a glioma patient treated with radiotherapy, temozolomide or both. Receptors were obtained from a woman aged 40-49 years with glioma.

This clone was counted a single time. The chain uses TRBV25-1 and TRBJ1-1, with D unclear. Germline CDR1 reads MGHDK; CDR2 reads SYGVNS. Trimming stripped 6 bases from V and 0 bases from J, with 5 bases between. This CDR3 has 12 residues. The CDR3 region has the DNA TGTGCCAGCAGATTGATGAACACTGAAGCTTTCTTT. Residues: CASRLMNTEAFF.

V and J are TRBV5-1 and TRBJ2-7; D not certain. The germline CDR1 and CDR2 sequences are SGHRS and YFSETQ. V shed 5 bases and J shed 3 bases, with 15 bases lying between them. CDR3 length: 14 residues. The CDR3 coding sequence is TGCGCCAGCAGGACCGGCGGAAAGAACTACGAGCAGTACTTC. It is translated as CASRTGGKNYEQYF.

The gene calls are TRBV5-4 and TRBJ1-1; 8 positions agree with TRBD1. J gave up 3 bases and V 4 bases, and 5 bases lay outside the gene matches. CDR3 length: 14 amino acids. Germline CDR1 reads SGHNT; CDR2 reads YYREEE (reference sequence). CDR3 loop: CASSLQTGDTEAFF. The CDR3 nucleotides are TGTGCCAGCAGCCTCCAGACAGGGGACACTGAAGCTTTCTTT.

V is TRBV2 and J is TRBJ1-1; 9 nucleotides match TRBD1. In germline, CDR1 is SNHLY, CDR2 FYNNEI. Unmatched junction bases numbered 2, after V lost 2 bases and J lost 1 base. The CDR3 is 15 residues long. The CDR3 loop is CASSETGQGNTEAFF. CDR3 bases: TGTGCCAGCAGTGAAACGGGACAGGGGAACACTGAAGCTTTCTTT.

This chain joins TRBV2 and TRBJ1-2, with D uncertain. Germline assignment: CDR1 SNHLY and CDR2 FYNNEI. The CDR3 spans 12 residues. V was shortened by 11 bases and J by 5 bases, with 15 bases between the two germline ends. The CDR3 is CASNGADYGYTF. DNA of the CDR3: TGTGCCTCTAACGGCGCGGATTATGGCTACACCTTC.

The CDR3 is CASSIKGRATNEKLFF. Written as DNA, the CDR3 is TGTGCCAGTAGTATAAAAGGCCGAGCAACTAATGAAAAACTGTTTTTT. The chain joins TRBV19 to TRBJ1-4; D is unclear. The germline gives CDR1 LNHDA, CDR2 SQIVND (reference sequence). The V gene lost 2 bases and the J gene lost 0 bases, with 10 bases spanning the gap. This CDR3 has 16 amino acids.

Only a few counts were recorded for this clone. V and J are TRBV2 and TRBJ1-2, with D perhaps matching TRBD1 (5 bases). Germline loops: CDR1 SNHLY, CDR2 FYNNEI. V was clipped by 4 bases and J by 8 bases, with 14 bases between them. The CDR3 spans 13 residues. CDR3 nucleotides: TGTGCCAGCAGTGTTCAGGGCGGACAAGGCTACACCTTC. As protein: CASSVQGGQGYTF.

The rearrangement links TRBV30 to TRBJ1-5, with unresolved D. This CDR3 has 16 amino acids. Germline CDR1 GTSNPN, CDR2 SVGIG (reference sequence). The V end lost 0 bases, the J end lost 2 bases, and 14 bases lay between the germline ends. The DNA for the CDR3 is TGTGCCTGGAGTGTACGATCTTTGGTGGGCAATCAGCCCCAGCATTTT. Translating it yields CAWSVRSLVGNQPQHF.

The rearrangement uses TRBV25-1 and TRBJ1-5, with no clear D. This CDR3 has 13 residues. The germline gives CDR1 MGHDK, CDR2 SYGVNS. Trimming stripped 4 bases from V and 2 bases from J, with 6 bases between. The CDR3: CASSGPGNQPQHF. The CDR3 DNA is TGTGCCAGCAGTGGCCCGGGCAATCAGCCCCAGCATTTT.

The chain joins TRBV2 to TRBJ2-4; 7 nucleotides agree with TRBD1. Germline CDR1 and CDR2: SNHLY and FYNNEI. The CDR3 totals 21 residues. J lost 0 bases, V lost 10 bases, and 27 bases had no gene match. The chain's CDR3 is CATPPHVRGNRDSLAKNIQYF. As DNA, the CDR3 is TGTGCCACCCCTCCTCATGTGAGGGGCAACCGGGACAGTCTAGCCAAAAACATTCAGTACTTC.

DNA for the CDR3: TGTGCCAGCAGTTCCGAGGGGGGAATCGGCTACGAGCAGTACTTC. The encoded protein is CASSSEGGIGYEQYF. This chain links TRBV27 with TRBJ2-7, with D perhaps assigned TRBD1 or TRBD2 (6 bases each). The CDR3 extends over 15 amino acids. Trimming pared 4 bases from V and 3 bases from J, leaving 16 bases between. Germline-derived CDR1 and CDR2 are MNHEY and SMNVEV (reference sequence).

The chain has TRBV30 and TRBJ1-5, with a weak D call TRBD1 (5 bases). Germline V gene data show CDR1 as GTSNPN and CDR2 as SVGIG (reference sequence). V was clipped by 0 bases and J by 10 bases, with 16 bases between them. This CDR3 has 14 residues. The CDR3 DNA reads as TGTGCCTGGAGTGTACTTCAGGGTGAAGATCCCCAGCATTTT. This translates into CAWSVLQGEDPQHF. The full variable domain, in which reference TRBV30 and TRBJ1-5 provide the parts outside the CDR3, is SQTIHQWPATLVQPVGSPLSLECTVEGTSNPNLYWYRQAAGRGLQLLFYSVGIGQISSEVPQNLSASRPQDRQFILSSKKLLLSDSGFYLCAWSVLQGEDPQHFGDGTRLSIL.

This chain uses TRBV18 with TRBJ1-2; TRBD1 is a possible D gene (6 bases). The germline CDR1 and CDR2 sequences are KGHSH and LQKENI. V was pared by 0 bases and J by 0 bases, with 8 bases between. The CDR3 loop spans 15 amino acids. CDR3 region: CASSPPYRANYGYTF. The CDR3, as DNA: TGTGCCAGCTCACCACCGTACAGGGCTAACTATGGCTACACCTTC.

CDR3 in DNA: TGTGCCAGCAGGGCGGACATGAACTATGGCTACACCTTC. Amino acid sequence: CASRADMNYGYTF. V gene TRBV2 combines with J gene TRBJ1-2; D perhaps matches TRBD1 (5 bases). Per the germline V gene, CDR1 is SNHLY and CDR2 is FYNNEI. V gave up 6 bases and J gave up 2 bases, with 10 bases separating them. The CDR3 length is 13 residues.

The V and J genes are TRBV4-1 and TRBJ1-1; D ambiguous. The CDR3 covers 15 residues. V was cut by 0 bases and J by 4 bases, with 12 bases left in between. Germline values: CDR1 MGHRA, CDR2 YSYEKL. The CDR3 DNA reads TGCGCCAGCAGCCAAGACGCACGAGGGAGCACTGAAGCTTTCTTT. This encodes CASSQDARGSTEAFF.

J is TRBJ2-1 and V is TRBV6-5; 13 bases agree with TRBD2. The CDR3 loop spans 16 amino acids. Trimming removed 2 bases from V and 10 bases from J; junction bases left unmatched: 8. Germline CDR1 MNHEY, CDR2 SVGAGI. CDR3 sequence reads: CASSYATSGRGLEQFF. The CDR3, as DNA: TGTGCCAGCAGTTACGCAACTAGCGGGAGGGGGTTAGAGCAGTTCTTC.

The V and J genes are TRBV4-1 and TRBJ1-4; 10 nucleotides line up with TRBD1. The V and J ends lost 2 bases and 8 bases, in that order; junction bases with no gene match: 5. CDR3 size: 15 residues. Germline CDR1 and CDR2: MGHRA and YSYEKL. The DNA of the CDR3 is TGCGCCAGCAGCCAACTGGGACAGGGGAACGAAAAACTGTTTTTT. Encoded protein: CASSQLGQGNEKLFF.

The CDR3 nucleotides read TGTGCCATCAGTGGGCGGACCGCGGAAGGCACTGAAGCTTTCTTT. Protein: CAISGRTAEGTEAFF. The chain employs TRBV10-3 and TRBJ1-1; unclear D gene. V lost 4 bases, J lost 4 bases, and 16 bases lay in between. This CDR3 spans 15 amino acids. CDR1 ENHRY and CDR2 SYGVKD come from the germline V gene.

This clone was seen a few times. The chain joins TRBV27 to TRBJ1-1, with D tentatively TRBD1 (6 bases). This CDR3 region has 22 residues. With 3 bases removed from V and 0 bases from J, the gap between germline ends came to 32 bases. Germline assignment: CDR1 MNHEY and CDR2 SMNVEV (reference sequence). In nucleotides, the CDR3 is TGTGCCAGCAGTTTGTCCCGACAGGCCAGAAGTGGGGTCGGGGCCATGAACACTGAAGCTTTCTTT. Amino acid sequence: CASSLSRQARSGVGAMNTEAFF.

This chain connects TRBV7-9 to TRBJ2-5, with TRBD2 identical over 8 bases. This CDR3 has 14 residues. V lost 2 bases to trimming and J lost 4 bases; unmatched junction nucleotides: 3. CDR1 SEHNR and CDR2 FQNEAQ come from the germline V gene (reference sequence). The DNA of the CDR3 is TGTGCCAGCAGCTTATCAAGCGGGAGAGAGACCCAGTACTTC. Protein sequence: CASSLSSGRETQYF.

The chain uses TRBV7-8 and TRBJ1-2; a weak D match, TRBD1 (5 bases). The germline CDR1 and CDR2 sequences are SGHVS and FQNEAQ. Trimming pared 0 bases from V and 4 bases from J, leaving 12 bases between. The CDR3 covers 15 residues. The CDR3 reads CASSLAATGGYGYTF. In DNA, the CDR3 is TGTGCCAGCAGCTTAGCGGCGACGGGGGGCTATGGCTACACCTTC.

This chain connects TRBV28 to TRBJ2-6, with D possibly TRBD2 on 5 matching bases. The V gene lost 6 bases and the J gene lost 0 bases, with 18 bases spanning the gap. Germline values: CDR1 MDHEN, CDR2 SYDVKM. This CDR3 has 18 amino acids. The CDR3 is CASSRDQDLFSGANVLTF. The CDR3 nucleotides are TGTGCCAGCAGCCGAGACCAGGACTTATTCTCTGGGGCCAACGTCCTGACTTTC.

The chain is built from TRBV6-1 and TRBJ2-2; D is unresolved. V was cut by 0 bases and J by 1 base, with 3 bases left in between. Germline-derived CDR1 and CDR2 are MNHNS and SASEGT. There are 14 residues in the CDR3. The CDR3 nucleotides are TGTGCCAGCAGTGAAGCAGGGAACACCGGGGAGCTGTTTTTT. Translation gives CASSEAGNTGELFF.

This clone came up a few times. The chain links TRBV10-1 to TRBJ1-2, with 10 bases lining up with TRBD1. Per germline, CDR1 WNHNN and CDR2 SYGVQD (reference sequence). CDR3 length: 13 amino acids. V was clipped by 2 bases and J by 8 bases; unmatched bases: 2. Here the CDR3 DNA reads TGCGCCAGCAGTGAGAGGACAGGGGGGGGCTACACCTTC. The encoded protein is CASSERTGGGYTF.

The chain combines TRBV2 with TRBJ2-5, with 7 positions matching TRBD2. This CDR3 region has 13 residues. The germline V gene encodes CDR1 SNHLY and CDR2 FYNNEI. Trimming cost V 9 bases and J 1 base; bases outside gene matches: 5. The CDR3 reads CASLASGQETQYF. CDR3 in DNA: TGTGCCAGTCTCGCTAGCGGCCAAGAGACCCAGTACTTC.